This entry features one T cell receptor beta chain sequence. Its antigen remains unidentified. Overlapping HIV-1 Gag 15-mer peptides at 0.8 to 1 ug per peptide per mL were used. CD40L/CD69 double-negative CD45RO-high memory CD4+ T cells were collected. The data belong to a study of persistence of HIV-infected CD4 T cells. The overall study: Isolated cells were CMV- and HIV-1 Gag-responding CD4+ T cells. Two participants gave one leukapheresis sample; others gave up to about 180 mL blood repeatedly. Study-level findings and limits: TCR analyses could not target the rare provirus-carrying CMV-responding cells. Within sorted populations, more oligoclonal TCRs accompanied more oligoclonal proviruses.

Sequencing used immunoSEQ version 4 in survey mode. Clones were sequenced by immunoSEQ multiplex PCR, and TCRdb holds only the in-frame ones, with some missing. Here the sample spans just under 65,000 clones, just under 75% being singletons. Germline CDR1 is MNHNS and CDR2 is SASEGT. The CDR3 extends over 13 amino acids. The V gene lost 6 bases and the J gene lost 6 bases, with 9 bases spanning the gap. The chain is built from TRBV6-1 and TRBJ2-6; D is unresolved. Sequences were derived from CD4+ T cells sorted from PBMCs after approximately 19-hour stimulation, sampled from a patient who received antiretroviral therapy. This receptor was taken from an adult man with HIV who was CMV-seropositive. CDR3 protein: CASRTPSANVLTF. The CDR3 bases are TGTGCCAGCAGGACTCCCTCGGCCAACGTCCTGACTTTC.